This T cell receptor beta chain was found in a study of blood T cell repertoires in COVID-19. This CDR3 is 15 amino acids long. Germline V gene data show CDR1 as SGHRS and CDR2 as YFSETQ. V lost 1 base and J lost 6, with 14 bases in between. The table came from immunoSEQ multiplex PCR; TCRdb's copy has only in-frame clones and leaves some out. The profile shows a few hundred thousand clones, 80% to 90% of them singletons. The table lists this clone with a count of one. Sequencing input: peripheral blood. The TCR sequence derives from a man aged 40-49 years with acute or convalescent COVID-19. The gene calls are TRBV5-1 and TRBJ1-3; D is possibly TRBD1 (5 bases). The CDR3 here is CASSLMEGPVNTIYF. For the CDR3, the DNA is TGCGCCAGCAGCTTGATGGAGGGGCCGGTAAACACCATATATTTT. Combining the CDR3 with reference TRBV5-1 and TRBJ1-3 gives the whole variable domain KAGVTQTPRYLIKTRGQQVTLSCSPISGHRSVSWYQQTPGQGLQFLFEYFSETQRNKGNFPGRFSGRQFSNSRSEMNVSTLELGDSALYLCASSLMEGPVNTIYFGEGSWLTVV.